This T cell receptor beta chain was profiled in a study of blood T cell repertoires in COVID-19. Across the study: Italy, Spain and the United States were the sources of the convalescent and acute COVID-19 samples.

Data came from immunoSEQ multiplex PCR; TCRdb stores just in-frame clones and leaves some out. The sample has some 110,000 clones; about 87% are singletons. This sequence originates from a man aged 50-60 years with acute or convalescent COVID-19. Sequencing was carried out using peripheral blood.

The CDR3 loop is CASSPGTGVNTIYF. In DNA form, the CDR3 reads TGTGCCAGCAGCCCTGGGACAGGGGTAAACACCATATATTTT. The chain links TRBV11-2 to TRBJ1-3; 10 bases match TRBD1. From germline, CDR1 is SGHAT and CDR2 FQNNGV. V lost 5 bases, J lost 6 bases, and 4 bases stayed unmatched. The CDR3 is 14 amino acids. The entire variable domain, with the rest obtained from reference TRBV11-2 and TRBJ1-3, is as follows: EAGVAQSPRYKIIEKRQSVAFWCNPISGHATLYWYQQILGQGPKLLIQFQNNGVVDDSQLPKDRFSAERLKGVDSTLKIQPAKLEDSAVYLCASSPGTGVNTIYFGEGSWLTVV.